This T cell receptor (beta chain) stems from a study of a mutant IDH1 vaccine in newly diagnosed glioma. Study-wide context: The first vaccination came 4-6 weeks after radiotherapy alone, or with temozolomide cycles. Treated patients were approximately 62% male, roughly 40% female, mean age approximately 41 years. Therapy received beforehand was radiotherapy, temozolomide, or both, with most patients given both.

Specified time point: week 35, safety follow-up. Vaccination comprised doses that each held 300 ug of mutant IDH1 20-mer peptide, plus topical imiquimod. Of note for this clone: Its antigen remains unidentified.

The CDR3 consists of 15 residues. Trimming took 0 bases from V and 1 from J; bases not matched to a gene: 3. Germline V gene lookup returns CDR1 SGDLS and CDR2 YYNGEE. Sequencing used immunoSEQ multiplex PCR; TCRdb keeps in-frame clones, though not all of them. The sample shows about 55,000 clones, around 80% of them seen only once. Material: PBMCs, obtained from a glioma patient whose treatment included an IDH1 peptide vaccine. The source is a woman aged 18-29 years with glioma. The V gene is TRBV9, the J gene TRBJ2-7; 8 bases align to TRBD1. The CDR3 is CASSVDTGGSYEQYF. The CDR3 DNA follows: TGTGCCAGCAGCGTAGATACAGGGGGTTCCTACGAGCAGTACTTC.